The present TCR beta chain was sequenced within a study of regulatory T cells in long-lasting Graves disease. Study outcomes and limitations: Rather than thyroid tissue, only peripheral blood underwent study.

According to the study, TCR beta libraries were built with iRepertoire HTBI primers and CDR3-region Arm-PCR. TCRdb re-derived calls from the multiplex PCR reads in MiXCR, one entry per CDR3 protein. This sample yields about 200,000 distinct CDR3 sequences, of which roughly a fifth are seen a single time; approximately 12% belongs to the top ten. Indicated time point: newly diagnosed GD, antithyroid drugs for less than 3 months. Preparation of the TCR library used RNA extracted from PBMCs. A volume of roughly 9.9 milliliters of peripheral blood was collected in EDTA tubes. V shed 0 bases and J shed 6 bases, with 9 bases lying between them. The germline V gene has CDR1 SGHRS and CDR2 YFSETQ. This CDR3 region has 13 residues. This clonotype was seen ten or more times. No antigen is known for it. These same data were also listed under a study on T cells in Graves' hyperthyroidism and ophthalmopathy.

The chain links TRBV5-1 to TRBJ1-1; no clear D gene. The sample in question was peripheral blood mononuclear cells (PBMCs), obtained at new diagnosis, from a patient treated with antithyroid drugs. The clonotype originates from a woman in her 30s with Graves disease. In DNA, the CDR3 is TGCGCCAGCAGCTTGGGGTCATACCCTGAAGCTTTCTTT. This codes for CASSLGSYPEAFF.